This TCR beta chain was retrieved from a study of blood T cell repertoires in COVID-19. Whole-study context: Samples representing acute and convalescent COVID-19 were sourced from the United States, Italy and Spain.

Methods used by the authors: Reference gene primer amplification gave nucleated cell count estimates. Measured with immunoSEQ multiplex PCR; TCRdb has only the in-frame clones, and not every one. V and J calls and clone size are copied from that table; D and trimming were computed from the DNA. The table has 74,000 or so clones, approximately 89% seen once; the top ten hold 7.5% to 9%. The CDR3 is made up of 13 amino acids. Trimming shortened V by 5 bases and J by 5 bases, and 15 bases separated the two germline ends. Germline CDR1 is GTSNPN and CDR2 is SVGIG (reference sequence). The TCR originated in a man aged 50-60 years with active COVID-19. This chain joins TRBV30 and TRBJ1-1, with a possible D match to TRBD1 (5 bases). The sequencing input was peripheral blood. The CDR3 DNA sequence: TGTGCCTGGGATACAGGAGTCAGAACTGAAGCTTTCTTT. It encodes CAWDTGVRTEAFF.